Presented here are 19 T cell receptor beta chains from one specimen sequenced in a study of technical replicates of blood from several donors listed by TCRdb under 2017. Preparation of the library involved the immunoSEQ multiplex PCR assay. Drawn from immuneACCESS, this table holds only the in-frame rearrangements with V and J called that TCRdb kept. Clones are partly lost; checked studies trace under half to an unresolved V gene and leave the rest unexplained. This sample lists 70,000 to 95,000 clones; approximately 96% were detected once. The ten biggest clones cover 0.24% of the sample. Sequenced material: T cells isolated from PBMCs. These receptors came from a human donor in good health.

This clone occurred a few times. The rearrangement uses TRBV6-6 and TRBJ1-5; possible D gene TRBD1, 6 bases. Trimming removed 4 bases at V and 0 bases at J, with 10 bases between. This CDR3 has 15 residues. Germline V lookup: CDR1 MNHNY, CDR2 SVGAGI (reference sequence). The CDR3: CASSSRGYSNQPQHF. DNA of the CDR3: TGTGCCAGCAGTTCCAGGGGTTATAGCAATCAGCCCCAGCATTTT.

The CDR3 coding sequence is TGTGCCATCCAGAGTACTAGCGGGAGGGAGAGCTCCTACGAGCAGTACTTC. Amino acids: CAIQSTSGRESSYEQYF. The rearrangement uses TRBV10-3 and TRBJ2-7; 13 bases line up with TRBD2. Germline CDR1 reads ENHRY; CDR2 reads SYGVKD. The CDR3 runs to 17 residues. With 8 bases clipped from V and 0 bases from J, the junction kept 10 bases outside the gene matches.

V gene TRBV10-3 combines with J gene TRBJ2-7; 8 nucleotides align to TRBD1. Germline CDR1 ENHRY, CDR2 SYGVKD. Unmatched junction bases numbered 9, after V lost 6 bases and J lost 5 bases. The CDR3 is made up of 14 amino acids. The CDR3 is CAIRSGTGTDEQYF. The CDR3 coding sequence is TGTGCCATCAGGTCCGGGACAGGTACCGACGAGCAGTACTTC.

V gene TRBV5-4 combines with J gene TRBJ2-1; perhaps TRBD2 as D (6 bases). The CDR3 contains 15 residues. V was trimmed by 1 base and J by 3 bases, leaving 11 bases between them. Germline V gives CDR1 SGHNT, CDR2 YYREEE (reference sequence). DNA for the CDR3: TGTGCCAGCAGCTTGCGCAGGGAGGTCTACAATGAGCAGTTCTTC. Translation: CASSLRREVYNEQFF.

This clone was seen once. The chain couples TRBV29-1 to TRBJ2-2, with D maybe TRBD1 (6 bases). Between the trimmed V and J ends, which lost 5 bases and 2 bases, there was a span of 12 bases. CDR3 length equals 14 residues. CDR1 and CDR2 (germline): SQVTM, ANQGSEA. The CDR3 sequence is CSVRRTANTGELFF. DNA for the CDR3: TGCAGCGTTCGTAGGACAGCTAACACCGGGGAGCTGTTTTTT.

This chain connects TRBV11-2 to TRBJ2-7; TRBD2 agrees at 7 bases. The junction had 10 bases not matched to a gene; V was cut back by 2 bases and J by 3 bases. The CDR3 extends over 16 amino acids. Germline lookup yields CDR1 SGHAT and CDR2 FQNNGV. CDR3 in DNA: TGTGCCAGCAGCTTAAGTATTGCGGGGGAATTCTACGAGCAGTACTTC. Amino acid sequence: CASSLSIAGEFYEQYF.

This clone has a single count. V is TRBV5-1 and J is TRBJ1-2, with D possibly TRBD1 on 6 matching bases. The CDR3 is made up of 12 amino acids. CDR1 is SGHRS, CDR2 YFSETQ, per germline. V shed 4 bases and J shed 7 bases, with 11 bases lying between them. CDR3 bases: TGCGCCAGCAGCCCAGGGGCTGTTGGCTACACCTTC. Encoded protein: CASSPGAVGYTF. Full variable domain (outside the CDR3, taken from reference TRBV5-1 and TRBJ1-2): KAGVTQTPRYLIKTRGQQVTLSCSPISGHRSVSWYQQTPGQGLQFLFEYFSETQRNKGNFPGRFSGRQFSNSRSEMNVSTLELGDSALYLCASSPGAVGYTFGSGTRLTVV.

The V gene is TRBV10-3, the J gene TRBJ1-2; tentative D call: TRBD1 (5 bases). Germline CDR1 ENHRY, CDR2 SYGVKD. V shed 0 bases and J shed 1 base, with 15 bases lying between them. The CDR3 is made up of 17 amino acids. CDR3 in amino acids: CAISESTRKGVNYGYTF. Here the CDR3 DNA reads TGTGCCATCAGTGAGTCGACTCGAAAAGGGGTTAACTATGGCTACACCTTC.

J is TRBJ2-5 and V is TRBV7-9; 10 nucleotides agree with TRBD2. V lost 5 bases to trimming and J lost 1 base; unmatched junction nucleotides: 16. The CDR3 is 19 residues long. Germline-derived CDR1 and CDR2 are SEHNR and FQNEAQ (reference sequence). The CDR3 sequence: CASSPGRLNSGRSQETQYF. The DNA of the CDR3 is TGTGCCAGCAGCCCCGGACGGTTGAATAGCGGGAGGTCCCAAGAGACCCAGTACTTC.

V usage is TRBV10-1 and J usage is TRBJ1-4, with a tentative D call TRBD1 (5 bases). Looked up from germline, CDR1 is WNHNN and CDR2 is SYGVQD (reference sequence). The ends were cut back, 3 bases at V and 1 base at J, with 6 bases in the middle. This CDR3 contains 14 residues. CDR3: CASSDGGTNEKLFF. As DNA, the CDR3 is TGCGCCAGCAGTGACGGGGGAACTAATGAAAAACTGTTTTTT.

The chain combines TRBV27 with TRBJ1-1, with 9 bases that match TRBD1. Losses at the gene ends were 6 bases for V and 1 base for J; bases not matched to a gene: 9. CDR3 size: 16 residues. CDR1 MNHEY and CDR2 SMNVEV come from the germline V gene (reference sequence). The CDR3 region is CASSAGTGLPNTEAFF. The CDR3 region has the DNA TGTGCCAGCAGCGCCGGGACAGGGCTCCCGAACACTGAAGCTTTCTTT.

V usage is TRBV15 and J usage is TRBJ2-7, with TRBD1 identical over 9 bases. V trimming: 3 bases; J trimming: 6 bases; junction bases outside the gene matches: 12. In germline, CDR1 is LNHNV, CDR2 YYDKDF (reference sequence). The CDR3 covers 16 residues. The CDR3, as DNA: TGTGCCACCAGCAGCTCAGAGGGACAGGGATTGACCGAGCAGTACTTC. Amino acids: CATSSSEGQGLTEQYF.

The genes are TRBV4-1 and TRBJ1-1; D may be TRBD1 (5 bases). V was pared by 1 base and J by 9 bases, with 9 bases between. CDR3 size: 12 residues. Germline assignment: CDR1 MGHRA and CDR2 YSYEKL. The CDR3 here is CASSQGGPQAFF. CDR3 coding DNA: TGCGCCAGCAGCCAAGGGGGCCCCCAAGCTTTCTTT.

The V gene is TRBV6-4, the J gene TRBJ2-3, with TRBD2 as a possible D gene (5 bases). Germline assignment: CDR1 MRHNA and CDR2 SNTAGT. Trimming took 10 bases from V and 0 from J, leaving 11 bases between them. CDR3 length: 13 amino acids. The CDR3 sequence is CATADSSTDTQYF. CDR3 nucleotide sequence: TGTGCCACCGCGGACTCTAGCACAGATACGCAGTATTTT.

The chain is built from TRBV7-9 and TRBJ1-4; D uncertain. Germline assignment: CDR1 SEHNR and CDR2 FQNEAQ (reference sequence). V was trimmed by 7 bases and J by 0 bases, leaving 12 bases between them. The CDR3 extends over 15 amino acids. The CDR3 is CASTVPVATNEKLFF. The CDR3 nucleotides read TGTGCCAGCACCGTGCCCGTAGCAACTAATGAAAAACTGTTTTTT.

The chain joins TRBV7-2 to TRBJ2-7; 7 bases agree with TRBD2. The CDR3 length is 14 residues. With V trimmed by 3 bases and J by 4 bases, 6 bases remained unmatched. The germline CDR1 and CDR2 sequences are SGHTA and FQGNSA. The DNA of the CDR3 is TGTGCCAGCAGCTTTGCCCCCGGGGGGTACGAGCAGTACTTC. Translated: CASSFAPGGYEQYF.

The chain recombines TRBV6-5 with TRBJ1-1; TRBD1 matches 8 bases. This CDR3 comprises 14 residues. Looked up from germline, CDR1 is MNHEY and CDR2 is SVGAGI. The V gene end was trimmed by 6 bases and the J gene end by 6 bases; junction bases not matched to a gene: 9. CDR3 region: CASRDRGGSAEAFF. CDR3 sequence (DNA): TGTGCCAGCAGAGACAGGGGAGGGAGCGCTGAAGCTTTCTTT.

The rearrangement uses TRBV5-1 and TRBJ1-5; 7 nucleotides match TRBD1. Germline V gene sequence: CDR1 SGHRS, CDR2 YFSETQ. The CDR3 sequence is 15 residues long. Unmatched junction bases numbered 8, after V lost 4 bases and J lost 4 bases. CDR3 DNA: TGCGCCAGCAGCCCGACAGGGATAGTTAATCAGCCCCAGCATTTT. Protein product: CASSPTGIVNQPQHF.

This clone was seen a single time. This rearrangement joins TRBV7-9 to TRBJ2-3; TRBD2 aligns across 7 bases. Losses at the gene ends were 6 bases for V and 3 bases for J; bases not matched to a gene: 9. This CDR3 contains 15 residues. Germline CDR1 reads SEHNR; CDR2 reads FQNEAQ (reference sequence). Written as DNA, the CDR3 is TGTGCCAGCAGTCCCTCGACTAGCCTAACAGATACGCAGTATTTT. It translates to CASSPSTSLTDTQYF. Drawing the rest from reference TRBV7-9 and TRBJ2-3, the complete variable domain is DTGVSQNPRHKITKRGQNVTFRCDPISEHNRLYWYRQTLGQGPEFLTYFQNEAQLEKSRLLSDRFSAERPKGSFSTLEIQRTEQGDSAMYLCASSPSTSLTDTQYFGPGTRLTVL.